This TCR beta chain was sequenced for a study of identical twins. Study-level points and caveats: Within monozygotic twins, out-of-frame TCR alpha sharing was underestimated by the models. Insertions were reduced in abundant cord blood beta clonotypes but not in memory repertoires. A cross-sectional statistical analysis, not follow-up of the same donors, supported the conclusions.

Template switching added a universal primer site; cDNA carried unique molecular identifiers. TCRdb independently ran MiXCR on the 5' RACE reads; one entry per CDR3 protein. The data show around 240,000 distinct CDR3 sequences, 7% seen once. With V trimmed by 6 bases and J by 3 bases, 13 bases remained unmatched. CDR1 and CDR2 from the germline V gene are LNHDA and SQIVND (reference sequence). The CDR3 extends over 16 amino acids. Comments on this clonotype: Its antigen is not identified.

These records were also assigned to another study, of yellow fever vaccine responses in identical twins.

The sample consisted of memory (CD45RO+) T cells sorted from blood. V is TRBV19 and J is TRBJ1-2; 7 bases are a match to TRBD1. The receptor comes from a woman between 18 and 29 years old in good health. In DNA, the CDR3 is TGTGCCAGTAGGGAAGGACAGGCCCTCGCAGACTATGGCTACACCTTC. It encodes CASREGQALADYGYTF.